This T cell receptor (beta chain) comes out of a study of T-cell reconstitution after alpha-beta-depleted transplantation in children. Study-level results: Among T cells one year after transplant, newly produced cells accounted for most counts and diversity. It was reported that alpha-beta T cells came from several hundred expanded graft clones (about two months after transplant).

This CDR3 has 16 amino acids. Per germline, CDR1 DFQATT and CDR2 SNEGSKA (reference sequence). Trimming cost V 4 bases and J 1 base; bases outside gene matches: 10. Worth noting for this clonotype: Its antigen is unidentified.

Preparation of the TCRbeta library involved a method that used unique molecular identifiers. TCRdb used MiXCR to reprocess the PCR reads, holding one entry per CDR3 protein. The table records hundreds of thousands of distinct CDR3 sequences, roughly 24% of them present only once. This rearrangement joins TRBV20-1 to TRBJ2-3, with 8 bases fitting TRBD2. The specimen comprised PBMCs, sampled before TCRalphabeta/CD19-depleted stem cell transplant. This receptor was identified in a girl aged 2 to 10 with Fanconi anemia, due to receive a stem cell transplant. CDR3 sequence: CSAMDSTSGRTDTQYF. The CDR3 bases are TGCAGTGCTATGGACTCCACTAGCGGACGCACAGATACGCAGTATTTT.